This T cell receptor beta chain was recovered during a study of cytomegalovirus exposure and HLA in healthy donors. Study-level results: The majority of TCR sequences were rare, yet some public TCRs appeared in many donors. The analysis excluded some indistinguishable V segments, including TRBV6-2 and TRBV6-3.

Of note for this clone: Antigen specificity is unknown.

V was clipped by 1 base and J by 2 bases; unmatched bases: 6. Germline assignment: CDR1 SGHNT and CDR2 YENEEA. The CDR3 is 16 residues long. Primers included in the PCR were 60 Vbeta and 13 Jbeta primers. Produced via immunoSEQ multiplex PCR; TCRdb's table is partial and in-frame only. The table lists about 200,000 clones, 65% to 90% of them singletons. V is TRBV11-3 and J is TRBJ2-3, with TRBD1 matching over 7 bases. The TCR sequence derives from a woman aged 50 to 65 in good health and CMV-seronegative. The specimen sequenced was PBMCs. The CDR3 DNA sequence: TGTGCCAGCAGCTTAGCCGGGACAGACCACACAGATACGCAGTATTTT. Translating it yields CASSLAGTDHTDTQYF.